This is a list of T cell receptor beta chains from one sample in a study of blood T cell repertoires in COVID-19. Sequencing was performed with immunoSEQ multiplex PCR; in TCRdb, only in-frame clones are kept and a portion is missing. The sample shows about 99,000 clones, around 83% of them seen only once. Sequenced: peripheral blood. Receptors originate from a man aged 70 or older with active or convalescent COVID-19. Each CDR3 is given with its conserved first and last residue. D genes are given only for firm matches. Clone size is not always given. Where it is, it says once, few, many or a class for expanded clones.

>.|.|TRBJ1-1|TRBV18
CASSPARDMNTEAFF
TGTGCCAGCTCACCCGCCAGGGACATGAACACTGAAGCTTTCTTT
>once|.|TRBJ2-2|TRBV3-1/TRBV3-2
CASSQVQMGGPGELFF
TGTGCCAGCAGCCAAGTTCAGATGGGGGGGCCCGGGGAGCTGTTTTTT
>.|.|TRBJ1-2|TRBV12-3/TRBV12-4
CASSFGGTGYTF
TGTGCCAGCAGTTTCGGAGGGACCGGCTACACCTTC
>.|TRBD1|TRBJ2-7|TRBV2
CASSGAGQGMRSEQYF
TGTGCCAGCAGCGGGGCGGGACAGGGGATGAGGAGCGAGCAGTACTTC
>.|.|TRBJ2-3|TRBV5-4
CASSPPRGQLTDTQYF
TGTGCCAGCAGCCCCCCGCGGGGACAGCTGACAGATACGCAGTATTTT
>.|.|TRBJ2-1|TRBV2
CASSLGTPSQEQFF
TGTGCCAGCAGTCTCGGGACTCCCAGCCAGGAGCAGTTCTTC
>.|TRBD2|TRBJ2-5|TRBV7-3
CASSSLAGGQGTQYF
TGTGCCAGCAGCTCACTAGCGGGGGGGCAAGGGACCCAGTACTTC
>.|TRBD1|TRBJ1-1|TRBV25-1
CASTGQGVTEAFF
TGTGCCAGCACCGGACAGGGGGTCACTGAAGCTTTCTTT
>.|TRBD1|TRBJ1-1|TRBV28
CASSMPSPGQVNTEAFF
TGTGCCAGCAGTATGCCATCTCCGGGACAGGTGAACACTGAAGCTTTCTTT
>.|.|TRBJ1-1|TRBV5-1
CASSLAGMNMMNTEAFF
TGCGCCAGCAGCTTGGCCGGTATGAATATGATGAACACTGAAGCTTTCTTT
>.|.|TRBJ1-1|TRBV30
CAWSLQVNTEAFF
TGTGCCTGGAGTCTGCAGGTGAACACTGAAGCTTTCTTT
>.|.|TRBJ1-1|TRBV27
CASSPRHVNTEAFF
TGTGCCAGCAGTCCACGACACGTGAACACTGAAGCTTTCTTT
>.|.|TRBJ2-7|TRBV21-1
CASSKVKRDRGHRYEQYF
TGTGCCAGCAGCAAAGTAAAGAGGGACAGGGGGCACCGCTACGAGCAGTACTTC
>.|TRBD1|TRBJ2-2|TRBV5-1
CASSLEGGADTGELFF
TGCGCCAGCAGCTTGGAAGGGGGCGCCGACACCGGGGAGCTGTTTTTT
>once|TRBD2|TRBJ2-3|TRBV5-6
CASSMRTSGGADTQYF
TGTGCCAGCAGCATGAGGACTAGCGGGGGCGCAGATACGCAGTATTTT
>.|.|TRBJ2-7|TRBV5-1
CASSLSTGGDSYEQYF
TGCGCCAGCAGCTTGAGCACAGGGGGGGACTCCTACGAGCAGTACTTC
>.|TRBD2|TRBJ2-3|TRBV7-6
CASSSALAGGGTDTQYF
TGTGCCAGCAGCTCAGCGCTAGCGGGGGGGGGCACAGATACGCAGTATTTT
>few|TRBD1|TRBJ2-7|TRBV5-1
CASGVWDRGSYEQYF
TGCGCCAGCGGCGTATGGGACAGGGGGTCCTACGAGCAGTACTTC
>.|.|TRBJ2-1|TRBV4-3
CASSLRGSGDEQFF
TGCGCCAGCAGCCTACGCGGCTCGGGGGATGAGCAGTTCTTC
>.|TRBD1|TRBJ1-1|TRBV18
CASSPPRDSMNTEAFF
TGTGCCAGCTCACCACCGCGGGACAGCATGAACACTGAAGCTTTCTTT
>.|.|TRBJ2-7|TRBV7-2
CASSFTRQADEQYF
TGTGCCAGCAGCTTTACTAGACAGGCAGATGAGCAGTACTTC
>.|TRBD1|TRBJ1-2|TRBV19
CASSSPGQPFSYGYTF
TGTGCCAGTAGTAGCCCGGGACAGCCTTTTAGCTATGGCTACACCTTC
>.|.|TRBJ1-6|TRBV15
CATSRGRGDSPLHF
TGTGCCACCAGCAGGGGGCGTGGAGATTCACCCCTCCACTTT
>.|TRBD1|TRBJ1-1|TRBV6-1
CASSEARGRMNTEAFF
TGTGCCAGCAGTGAAGCGAGGGGGCGGATGAACACTGAAGCTTTCTTT
>.|TRBD1|TRBJ2-7|TRBV5-6
CASSPGTGETYEQYF
TGTGCCAGCAGCCCCGGGACAGGGGAAACCTACGAGCAGTACTTC
>.|.|TRBJ1-2|TRBV27
CASSPLGREGFGYTF
TGTGCCAGCAGCCCCCTCGGCAGGGAGGGCTTTGGCTACACCTTC
>.|.|TRBJ2-3|TRBV19
CASMHRRGTQYF
TGTGCCAGTATGCACCGGCGGGGTACGCAGTATTTT
>.|.|TRBJ2-2|TRBV28
CASSPGSRSEPSGELFF
TGTGCCAGCAGTCCCGGGTCCCGCAGCGAACCATCCGGGGAGCTGTTTTTT
>.|.|TRBJ1-1|TRBV30
CAWSATQGNTEAFF
TGTGCCTGGAGCGCGACACAGGGGAACACTGAAGCTTTCTTT
>.|TRBD1|TRBJ1-2|TRBV5-1
CASSFDRANYGYTF
TGCGCCAGCAGTTTTGACAGGGCTAACTATGGCTACACCTTC
>.|.|TRBJ1-4|TRBV4-2
CASSQDAGKEGKLFF
TGTGCCAGCAGCCAAGACGCGGGGAAGGAGGGAAAACTGTTTTTT
>.|.|TRBJ1-1|TRBV6-5
CASRGLLGSNTEAFF
TGTGCCAGCAGGGGGCTATTGGGCTCGAACACTGAAGCTTTCTTT
>once|TRBD2|TRBJ2-5|TRBV10-3
CAISGGLAGGQETQYF
TGTGCCATCAGTGGCGGGCTAGCGGGGGGACAAGAGACCCAGTACTTC
>.|TRBD1|TRBJ1-4|TRBV27
CASRRQGEFGEKLFF
TGTGCCAGCAGGAGACAGGGGGAATTCGGTGAAAAACTGTTTTTT
>.|.|TRBJ2-5|TRBV18
CASSQPGTSQETQYF
TGTGCCAGCTCACAACCCGGGACTTCCCAAGAGACCCAGTACTTC
>.|TRBD1|TRBJ1-5|TRBV28
CASSFFRGTDNQPQHF
TGTGCCAGCAGTTTTTTCCGAGGGACAGACAATCAGCCCCAGCATTTT
>.|TRBD1|TRBJ1-5|TRBV6-5
CASSLDREVQPQHF
TGTGCCAGCAGTCTTGACAGGGAGGTCCAGCCCCAGCATTTT
>.|.|TRBJ1-1|TRBV30
CAWSGELNTEAFF
TGTGCCTGGAGTGGGGAGTTGAACACTGAAGCTTTCTTT
>.|TRBD1|TRBJ1-4|TRBV28
CASSPGQGTNEKLFF
TGTGCCAGCAGTCCCGGACAGGGGACTAATGAAAAACTGTTTTTT
>.|.|TRBJ2-3|TRBV14
CASSPRGATDTQYF
TGTGCCAGCAGCCCCCGTGGGGCCACAGATACGCAGTATTTT
>.|TRBD1|TRBJ2-5|TRBV10-1
CASRDRVNSETQYF
TGCGCCAGCAGGGACAGGGTTAACTCGGAGACCCAGTACTTC
>.|.|TRBJ1-1|TRBV5-4
CASSLGGQLNTEAFF
TGTGCCAGCAGCTTGGGTGGGCAACTGAACACTGAAGCTTTCTTT
>.|.|TRBJ2-1|TRBV18
CASSRPGERAYNEQFF
TGTGCCAGCTCACGACCGGGCGAGCGGGCGTACAATGAGCAGTTCTTC
>.|.|TRBJ1-1|TRBV15
CATSRYSIIGVGEAFF
TGTGCCACCAGCAGATACTCAATAATAGGGGTAGGTGAAGCTTTCTTT
>.|.|TRBJ2-7|TRBV5-5
CASSLKYTLTYEQYF
TGTGCCAGCAGCCTCAAATACACCCTCACCTACGAGCAGTACTTC
>.|.|TRBJ1-2|TRBV7-9
CASSPGTPKTYGYTF
TGTGCCAGCAGCCCCGGGACACCCAAGACTTATGGCTACACCTTC
>.|.|TRBJ1-1|TRBV11-2
CASSLEGRQGAFF
TGTGCCAGCAGCTTAGAGGGCCGGCAGGGCGCTTTCTTT
>.|TRBD1|TRBJ1-1|TRBV19
CASKETGARGTEAFF
TGTGCCAGTAAGGAGACAGGGGCTCGAGGAACTGAAGCTTTCTTT
>.|.|TRBJ2-1|TRBV28
CASSLTGLANEQFF
TGTGCCAGCAGTTTAACAGGGCTGGCCAATGAGCAGTTCTTC
>.|TRBD1|TRBJ1-1|TRBV28
CASSPGQGKANTEAFF
TGTGCCAGCAGTCCGGGACAGGGAAAGGCGAACACTGAAGCTTTCTTT
>few|.|TRBJ2-1|TRBV19
CASSILTGIINEQFF
TGTGCCAGTAGTATATTAACAGGTATTATCAATGAGCAGTTCTTC
>.|TRBD2|TRBJ2-1|TRBV5-1
CASSLEAGTYNEQFF
TGCGCCAGCAGCTTGGAAGCGGGGACCTACAATGAGCAGTTCTTC
>.|.|TRBJ1-2|TRBV11-2
CASSKAVRNYGYTF
TGTGCCAGCAGCAAAGCGGTCCGAAACTATGGCTACACCTTC
>.|TRBD1|TRBJ2-2|TRBV27
CASSLGQGAAGELFF
TGTGCCAGCAGTTTAGGACAGGGGGCGGCCGGGGAGCTGTTTTTT
>.|TRBD1|TRBJ1-1|TRBV6-5
CASSYSRGLTEAFF
TGTGCCAGCAGTTACTCCAGGGGGCTTACTGAAGCTTTCTTT
>.|.|TRBJ1-3|TRBV13
CASSLRGSGNTIYF
TGTGCCAGCAGCTTAAGAGGGTCTGGAAACACCATATATTTT
>.|.|TRBJ1-3|TRBV7-2
CASSSRSSGAGNTIYF
TGTGCCAGCAGCTCCAGGTCTTCGGGGGCTGGAAACACCATATATTTT